This T cell receptor beta chain was found in a study of memory B cells and T cells in multiple sclerosis listed by TCRdb under 2018. Turning to the overall study: The study compared the TCR beta repertoires of autoproliferating peripheral T cells with those of brain lesion-infiltrating T cells in multiple sclerosis patients. TCR sequencing involved a couple of multiple sclerosis patients from whom brain lesions at autopsy or brain-infiltrating cells from biopsy were available. On the study overall, not on this receptor specifically: Because clone-set sizes differed between compartments, counts of shared clonotypes were influenced and normalization was required.

After CFSE-labeled PBMCs were cultured without any stimulus, the autoproliferating (CFSEdim) and non-proliferating (CFSEhi) T cell fractions were each sequenced on their own. In total, over 4.5x10^7 CFSE-labeled PBMCs were cultured without stimulus for six to eight days, after which replicate wells were pooled. PBMCs were labeled with 0.5 uM CFSE and were cultured without exogenous stimuli in serum-free AIM-V medium. PBMCs were isolated by Ficoll density gradient centrifugation and were cryopreserved before use. Using a FACSAria III, live 7-AAD-negative cells were sorted, then washed with PBS and stored frozen at -80 degrees C as dry pellets. The V end loses 6 bases and the J end loses 7 bases, and a stretch of 16 bases separates them. The CDR3 runs 13 amino acids, cysteine and phenylalanine included. CDR3 DNA is the only sequence kept; it has 39 bases, read in frame from the first base. CDR1 and CDR2 were assigned from the germline V gene (reference sequence) as SEHNR and FQNEAQ.

The sample holds a few counts of this clone. The target of this receptor is not known. No much larger clonotype is one base removed from it; base qualities were not supplied. Using the immunoSEQ Platform, TCRbeta CDR3 regions were amplified from extracted genomic DNA. The immunoSEQ assay combined multiplex PCR with high-throughput sequencing and a vendor bioinformatics pipeline. Processing in the source paper ran as follows. Non-productive sequences and CDR3s shorter than 4 amino acids were removed, and clonotype frequencies were recalculated per sample. In immunoSEQ Analyzer 2.0, shared clonotypes were identified as those with identical CDR3 amino acid, V gene and J gene sequences. Repertoire overlap was normalized by dividing shared clonotype counts by the product of both clone-set sizes, scaled by 1000 into arbitrary units. In its TCRdb copy, this immuneACCESS table keeps in-frame sequences only and misses some clones. Where compared with another copy, unresolved V genes explain less than half of these, and the others have no known cause. V and J calls and clone size are those listed in that table; D and trimming were worked out from the DNA. This sample lists 46,000 or so clones; approximately 80% were detected once. The top ten hold 0.9% to 1.3% of the sample.

This TCR came from a human donor with multiple sclerosis. The source material was PBMCs from blood kept in culture. The rearranged segments are TRBV7-9 and TRBJ2-7; the D segment might be TRBD1 or TRBD2, since each matches 5 bases. The nucleotides are TGTGCCAGCAGGAGGTGGGACCCAGGGGAGCAGTACTTC. This gives the protein CASRRWDPGEQYF.